The 27 T cell receptor beta chains below were found in one sample sequenced in a study of blood T cell repertoires in COVID-19 (dated by TCRdb to the early 2020s). Preparation of the library involved the immunoSEQ multiplex PCR assay. The table was pulled from immuneACCESS by TCRdb, which kept in-frame rearrangements only. Such tables lose some clones; where checked, under half of the loss comes from unresolved V genes, and the rest has no known cause. Recorded for this sample are 150,000 or so clones; approximately 83% of them occurred a single time. The ten largest account for over 10% of the sample. The sequencing input was peripheral blood. The receptors here all came from a woman aged 60 to 75 with COVID-19, enrolled during active disease.

The chain links TRBV11-3 to TRBJ2-2; D ambiguous. In germline, CDR1 is SGHNT, CDR2 YENEEA. This CDR3 spans 15 amino acids. The ends were cut back, 4 bases at V and 5 bases at J, with 14 bases in the middle. In DNA, the CDR3 is TGTGCCAGCAGCTCGGTAGGAGTCGGGACCGGGGAGCTGTTTTTT. It codes for CASSSVGVGTGELFF.

The chain joins TRBV18 to TRBJ1-5, with D possibly TRBD1 on 5 matching bases. Germline V CDR1 and CDR2: KGHSH, LQKENI. The CDR3 sequence is 15 residues long. V was trimmed by 2 bases and J by 9 bases, leaving 17 bases between them. Written as DNA, the CDR3 is TGTGCCAGCTCACCAGGGCAGCAAGGGGAAGGGCCCCAGCATTTT. Translated: CASSPGQQGEGPQHF.

This clone was seen a few times. J is TRBJ1-6 and V is TRBV14, with no clear D. Between the trimmed V and J ends, which lost 0 bases and 14 bases, there was a span of 14 bases. The germline CDR1 and CDR2 sequences are SGHDN and FVKESK. This CDR3 region has 14 residues. CDR3 sequence reads: CASSQDLISPALHF. As DNA, the CDR3 is TGTGCCAGCAGCCAAGATCTGATTTCCCCGGCCCTCCACTTT.

The genes are TRBV10-3 and TRBJ1-1; unclear D gene. The CDR3 length is 14 residues. The ends were cut back, 2 bases at V and 2 bases at J, with 9 bases in the middle. The germline CDR1 and CDR2 sequences are ENHRY and SYGVKD. Written as DNA, the CDR3 is TGTGCCATCAGTGAGCGACACACCAACACTGAAGCTTTCTTT. Protein product: CAISERHTNTEAFF.

The chain combines TRBV7-3 with TRBJ1-1; D is perhaps TRBD1 (6 bases). CDR1 SGHTA and CDR2 FQGTGA come from the germline V gene. V was pared by 6 bases and J by 3 bases, with 35 bases between. This CDR3 has 21 residues. The DNA for the CDR3 is TGTGCCAGCAGATCCATTCAGGTAGCGCAGGGGAATATAAGTTTCTACACTGAAGCTTTCTTT. Protein product: CASRSIQVAQGNISFYTEAFF.

This rearrangement joins TRBV6-4 to TRBJ2-3; 14 positions match TRBD2. The CDR3 is made up of 16 amino acids. CDR1 is MRHNA and CDR2 is SNTAGT in the germline V gene. Germline trimming cut 0 bases from V and 4 bases from J; bases unmatched to any gene: 0. The CDR3 coding sequence is TGTGCCAGCAGTGACTCGACTAGCGGGGGGGCAGATACGCAGTATTTT. Its translation is CASSDSTSGGADTQYF.

This clone was counted a few times. The chain combines TRBV5-4 with TRBJ1-2, with TRBD1 matching over 8 bases. The V segment lost 3 bases and the J segment 4 bases; nucleotides outside the gene matches: 5. The CDR3 totals 14 residues. CDR1 and CDR2 (germline): SGHNT, YYREEE (reference sequence). DNA for the CDR3: TGTGCCAGCAGCTCACAGGGGGATATCTATGGCTACACCTTC. This sequence encodes CASSSQGDIYGYTF.

This sequence joins TRBV6-6 and TRBJ1-1; no definite D call. This CDR3 is built from 14 residues. Looked up from germline, CDR1 is MNHNY and CDR2 is SVGAGI (reference sequence). V was shortened by 5 bases and J by 2 bases, with 12 bases between the two germline ends. CDR3 nucleotide sequence: TGTGCCAGCAGTCACCTGGAGAGTAACACTGAAGCTTTCTTT. This encodes CASSHLESNTEAFF.

The chain employs TRBV19 and TRBJ1-1; D is unclear. Germline CDR1 and CDR2: LNHDA and SQIVND (reference sequence). V was trimmed by 5 bases and J by 1 base, leaving 8 bases between them. The CDR3 has 13 amino acids. This CDR3 reads CASSGRRNTEAFF. The CDR3 region has the DNA TGTGCCAGTAGTGGGCGCAGGAACACTGAAGCTTTCTTT.

The chain links TRBV23-1 to TRBJ2-1, with D possibly matching TRBD2 (6 bases). TRBV23-1 counts as an open reading frame of uncertain function. The ends were cut back, 11 bases at V and 9 bases at J, with 17 bases in the middle. The CDR3 spans 12 residues. This CDR3 reads CAGGPGLAEQFF. In DNA form, the CDR3 reads TGCGCCGGAGGGCCAGGGTTGGCTGAGCAGTTCTTC.

The rearrangement uses TRBV27 and TRBJ2-7; D is perhaps TRBD2 (5 bases). CDR1 MNHEY and CDR2 SMNVEV come from the germline V gene (reference sequence). The CDR3 covers 14 residues. Trimming removed 3 bases from V and 3 bases from J, with 12 bases in between. CDR3 loop: CASSFFGGRYEQYF. The CDR3 bases are TGTGCCAGCAGTTTTTTCGGAGGTCGCTACGAGCAGTACTTC.

The rearrangement uses TRBV4-1 and TRBJ1-1; 9 bases match TRBD1. The germline V gene encodes CDR1 MGHRA and CDR2 YSYEKL. The length of the CDR3 is 18 residues. With 1 base clipped from V and 3 bases from J, the junction kept 12 bases outside the gene matches. CDR3 coding DNA: TGCGCCAGCAGCCAAGTTCACGGACAGGGGTTAGGTGACACTGAAGCTTTCTTT. It translates to CASSQVHGQGLGDTEAFF.

The chain recombines TRBV10-2 with TRBJ2-2, with D perhaps TRBD1 (5 bases). Trimming left V 7 bases short and J 2 bases short, with 17 bases between. The CDR3 consists of 16 residues. Per the germline V gene, CDR1 is WSHSY and CDR2 is SAAADI. The CDR3 reads CASKDSQVINTGELFF. CDR3 nucleotides: TGCGCCAGCAAAGATTCACAGGTCATTAACACCGGGGAGCTGTTTTTT.

The chain combines TRBV3-1 (or the pseudogene TRBV3-2) with TRBJ1-4; possible D gene TRBD1, 5 bases. The CDR3 runs to 15 residues. The germline V and J ends were trimmed by 0 bases and 5 bases, with 10 bases remaining between them. CDR1 and CDR2 from the germline V gene are LGHDT and YNNKEL (reference sequence). The CDR3, as DNA: TGTGCCAGCAGCCAAGATAGGACAAGCAATGAAAAACTGTTTTTT. This encodes CASSQDRTSNEKLFF.

J is TRBJ1-2 and V is TRBV5-1; D gene unclear. From germline, CDR1 is SGHRS and CDR2 YFSETQ. The V end lost 1 base, the J end lost 6 bases, and 13 bases lay between the germline ends. CDR3 length equals 14 residues. This chain's CDR3 is CASSLSGRKDGYTF. The DNA for the CDR3 is TGCGCCAGCAGCTTGAGCGGACGGAAGGATGGCTACACCTTC.

The chain recombines TRBV7-3 with TRBJ2-2; D is perhaps TRBD1 (6 bases). Trimming shortened V by 1 base and J by 3 bases, and 9 bases separated the two germline ends. Germline V CDR1 and CDR2: SGHTA, FQGTGA. The CDR3 consists of 15 residues. The chain's CDR3 is CASSLRGRDTGELFF. The CDR3, as DNA: TGTGCCAGCAGCTTAAGGGGGCGCGACACCGGGGAGCTGTTTTTT.

The J gene is TRBJ1-2, the V gene TRBV7-9; 7 bases match TRBD1. Germline V lookup: CDR1 SEHNR, CDR2 FQNEAQ (reference sequence). Unmatched junction bases numbered 7, after V lost 6 bases and J lost 0 bases. This CDR3 is 15 amino acids long. CDR3 nucleotides: TGTGCCAGCAGACCGAACAGGGGATCTAACTATGGCTACACCTTC. Its translation is CASRPNRGSNYGYTF.

The chain joins TRBV6-5 to TRBJ1-5, with 7 bases that match TRBD1. The CDR3 runs to 15 residues. The V gene's germline CDR1 is MNHEY and CDR2 SVGAGI. The V segment lost 7 bases and the J segment 1 base; nucleotides outside the gene matches: 7. The CDR3 is CASTMGQKSNQPQHF. The DNA of the CDR3 is TGTGCCAGCACCATGGGACAGAAGAGCAATCAGCCCCAGCATTTT.

The table lists this clone with a few counts. This rearrangement joins TRBV11-1 to TRBJ2-7, with 7 bases lining up with TRBD1. V lost 5 bases to trimming and J lost 6 bases; unmatched junction nucleotides: 7. There are 13 residues in the CDR3. Germline-derived CDR1 and CDR2 are SGHAT and FQDESV (reference sequence). DNA of the CDR3: TGTGCCAGCAGCAAGAGGACAGGTGGCGAGCAGTACGTC. Translated: CASSKRTGGEQYV.

The chain recombines TRBV4-2 with TRBJ1-1; D not certain. This CDR3 contains 14 residues. Deletions cut 0 bases from V and 1 base from J, with 6 bases between. Per the germline V gene, CDR1 is LGHNA and CDR2 is YNFKEQ. The CDR3 spells CASSQDGRNTEAFF. Written as DNA, the CDR3 is TGTGCCAGCAGCCAAGATGGCAGGAACACTGAAGCTTTCTTT.

The chain employs TRBV6-5 and TRBJ1-1; no firm D call. CDR3 length: 14 residues. Germline CDR1 reads MNHEY; CDR2 reads SVGAGI. The V gene lost 0 bases and the J gene lost 4 bases, with 9 bases spanning the gap. The DNA for the CDR3 is TGTGCCAGCAGTTACTCCCGAGAGGGCACTGAAGCTTTCTTT. Its protein is CASSYSREGTEAFF.

V gene TRBV6-6 combines with J gene TRBJ2-1; 7 bases fit TRBD1. The germline CDR1 and CDR2 sequences are MNHNY and SVGAGI (reference sequence). This CDR3 contains 13 residues. After removal of 5 bases from V and 4 bases from J, the junction contained 2 bases not matched to a gene. The CDR3 protein is CASSKGAYNEQFF. The CDR3 region has the DNA TGTGCCAGCAGTAAGGGGGCATACAATGAGCAGTTCTTC.

The chain links TRBV2 to TRBJ2-3, with D possibly matching TRBD2 (5 bases). Deletions cut 3 bases from V and 4 bases from J, with 11 bases between. Germline CDR1 reads SNHLY; CDR2 reads FYNNEI. The CDR3 loop spans 14 amino acids. The CDR3 is CASSDWSGADTQYF. CDR3 nucleotide sequence: TGTGCCAGCAGTGATTGGTCCGGGGCAGATACGCAGTATTTT.

The V and J genes are TRBV27 and TRBJ1-1, with D perhaps matching TRBD1 (6 bases). V was clipped by 6 bases and J by 0 bases, with 14 bases between them. The germline CDR1 and CDR2 sequences are MNHEY and SMNVEV (reference sequence). The CDR3 extends over 15 amino acids. In nucleotides, the CDR3 is TGTGCCAGCAGCCACCCGACAGGAGTGAACACTGAAGCTTTCTTT. Encoded protein: CASSHPTGVNTEAFF.

The rearrangement links TRBV2 to TRBJ1-5; the D is unclear. CDR1 and CDR2 from the germline V gene are SNHLY and FYNNEI. Trimming pared 2 bases from V and 10 bases from J, leaving 18 bases between. This CDR3 has 15 amino acids. CDR3 nucleotide sequence: TGTGCCAGCAGTGAAAGCGAGCACCGAACCCGACCCCAGCATTTT. This gives the protein CASSESEHRTRPQHF.

This clone was counted between two and nine times. V is TRBV6-2 or TRBV6-3 and J is TRBJ2-7; 9 positions match TRBD1. Germline V gene lookup returns CDR1 MNHEY and CDR2 SVGEGT. This CDR3 region has 14 residues. The J segment lost 2 bases and the V segment lost 5 bases, leaving 4 bases of the junction unmatched. CDR3 protein: CASSGQGKPYEQYF. The CDR3 DNA follows: TGTGCCAGCAGTGGACAGGGGAAACCCTACGAGCAGTACTTC.

Note on this clone: Other DNA sequences in the sample encode the same CDR3. The chain couples TRBV5-4 to TRBJ1-1; D call uncertain. V shed 0 bases and J shed 1 base, with 7 bases lying between them. In germline, CDR1 is SGHNT, CDR2 YYREEE (reference sequence). There are 14 residues in the CDR3. The CDR3 here is CASSLGLSNTEAFF. Here the CDR3 DNA reads TGTGCCAGCAGCTTGGGACTTTCGAACACTGAAGCTTTCTTT.